These 14 T cell receptor beta chains share one sample of origin, sequenced in a study of T-cell memory formation after mild COVID-19. From the 5' RACE reads, TCRdb called clonotypes with MiXCR, one entry per CDR3 protein. The table records about 290,000 distinct CDR3 sequences, 15% to 20% of them present only once. Sequences were obtained from PBMCs or a T cell subset sorted from them (not recorded which). These receptor sequences come from a young man who had mild COVID-19 (a few samples of this study predate the infection). Cell type and time point are not known.

The chain joins TRBV12-3 or TRBV12-4 to TRBJ1-3, with D uncertain. With 5 bases removed from V and 0 bases from J, the gap between germline ends came to 11 bases. This CDR3 has 15 residues. Written as DNA, the CDR3 is TGTGCCAGCAGTACCACAGTCTACTCTGGAAACACCATATATTTT. It yields the protein CASSTTVYSGNTIYF.

This sequence joins TRBV15 and TRBJ2-3; D gene ambiguous. The germline V gene encodes CDR1 LNHNV and CDR2 YYDKDF (reference sequence). The CDR3 extends over 13 amino acids. Trimming pared 1 base from V and 6 bases from J, leaving 8 bases between. Here the CDR3 reads CATSRVSGDTQYF. The CDR3, as DNA: TGTGCCACCAGCAGAGTGAGTGGGGATACGCAGTATTTT. The whole variable domain, filled in from reference TRBV15 and TRBJ2-3, reads DAMVIQNPRYQVTQFGKPVTLSCSQTLNHNVMYWYQQKSSQAPKLLFHYYDKDFNNEADTPDNFQSRRPNTSFCFLDIRSPGLGDTAMYLCATSRVSGDTQYFGPGTRLTVL.

This chain uses TRBV7-2 with TRBJ1-4; TRBD1 agrees at 11 bases. CDR1 and CDR2 (germline): SGHTA, FQGNSA. This CDR3 is 14 amino acids long. Trimming cost V 5 bases and J 6 bases; bases outside gene matches: 2. The CDR3 nucleotides are TGTGCCAGCAGCGTGGGACAGGGGGATGAAAAACTGTTTTTT. Protein: CASSVGQGDEKLFF. Variable domain in full (rest from reference TRBV7-2 and TRBJ1-4): GAGVSQSPSNKVTEKGKDVELRCDPISGHTALYWYRQSLGQGLEFLIYFQGNSAPDKSGLPSDRFSAERTGGSVSTLTIQRTQQEDSAVYLCASSVGQGDEKLFFGSGTQLSVL.

The table lists this clonotype with a few counts. The chain couples TRBV11-2 to TRBJ2-6; D possibly uses TRBD1 or TRBD2 (5 bases each). Germline CDR1 is SGHAT and CDR2 is FQNNGV. The ends were cut back, 6 bases at V and 0 bases at J, with 12 bases in the middle. This CDR3 has 16 residues. This CDR3 is CASSAGANSGANVLTF. CDR3 nucleotide sequence: TGTGCCAGCAGTGCCGGGGCAAACTCTGGGGCCAACGTCCTGACTTTC.

The CDR3 DNA reads TGTGCCAGCAGCTGGGACAGGGGGCCTGGGCAGTTCTTC. Translation gives CASSWDRGPGQFF. The rearrangement links TRBV7-2 to TRBJ2-1, with TRBD1 matching over 12 bases. Germline values: CDR1 SGHTA, CDR2 FQGNSA. The length of the CDR3 is 13 residues. J gave up 12 bases and V 4 bases, and 4 bases lay outside the gene matches.

This clonotype was seen a few times. This rearrangement joins TRBV6-5 to TRBJ1-2; 7 nucleotides align to TRBD1. The germline V gene encodes CDR1 MNHEY and CDR2 SVGAGI. The CDR3 consists of 14 residues. J gave up 7 bases and V 6 bases, and 11 bases lay outside the gene matches. The CDR3 region is CASRETGDMRGYTF. CDR3 sequence (DNA): TGTGCCAGCAGGGAAACAGGGGATATGCGTGGCTACACCTTC.

The J gene is TRBJ2-1, the V gene TRBV4-1; 7 nucleotides align to TRBD2. CDR3 length: 15 amino acids. CDR1 and CDR2 from the germline V gene are MGHRA and YSYEKL. V dropped 4 bases and J dropped 8; count of bases not matched to a gene: 11. Here the CDR3 DNA reads TGCGCCAGCAGCCCCCGGGGGGACGTACAGTATGAGCAGTTCTTC. It codes for CASSPRGDVQYEQFF.

This clonotype was seen more than once but under ten times. The V call is TRBV12-3 or TRBV12-4, the J call TRBJ2-7; a weak D match, TRBD1 (6 bases). The V and J ends lost 5 bases and 6 bases respectively, with 20 bases between them. This CDR3 region has 15 residues. CDR3 DNA sequence: TGTGCCAGCAGTACCCCGGGACAAAGATCCGGCGAGCAGTACTTC. Its translation: CASSTPGQRSGEQYF.

In DNA, the CDR3 is TGTGCCAGCAGCTTAACGGCAGTCACAGATACGCAGTATTTT. Its protein product is CASSLTAVTDTQYF. The V gene is TRBV7-2, the J gene TRBJ2-3; no firm D call. This CDR3 is built from 14 residues. From germline, CDR1 is SGHTA and CDR2 FQGNSA. V shed 2 bases and J shed 2 bases, with 8 bases lying between them.

The V and J genes are TRBV10-3 and TRBJ2-3; D gene ambiguous. The V end lost 11 bases, the J end lost 1 base, and 25 bases lay between the germline ends. Germline CDR1 is ENHRY and CDR2 is SYGVKD. The CDR3 is made up of 17 amino acids. CDR3 DNA sequence: TGTGCCGCGTCAATCCGGCTAGAGATTTGGGGCACAGATACGCAGTATTTT. This sequence encodes CAASIRLEIWGTDTQYF.

This clonotype appeared many times. The V and J genes are TRBV5-1 and TRBJ2-1; 12 nucleotides line up with TRBD2. Germline assignment: CDR1 SGHRS and CDR2 YFSETQ. Unmatched junction bases numbered 1, after V lost 4 bases and J lost 2 bases. The CDR3 loop spans 15 amino acids. CDR3 in DNA: TGCGCCAGCAGCCCTAGCGGGGGGGCCTACAATGAGCAGTTCTTC. Translation: CASSPSGGAYNEQFF. The full variable domain, in which reference TRBV5-1 and TRBJ2-1 provide the parts outside the CDR3, is KAGVTQTPRYLIKTRGQQVTLSCSPISGHRSVSWYQQTPGQGLQFLFEYFSETQRNKGNFPGRFSGRQFSNSRSEMNVSTLELGDSALYLCASSPSGGAYNEQFFGPGTRLTVL.

The CDR3 loop reads CASSYTQGRSGANVLTF. The CDR3 coding sequence is TGTGCCAGCAGTTACACTCAGGGGCGCTCTGGGGCCAACGTCCTGACTTTC. This chain uses TRBV6-5 with TRBJ2-6, with D maybe TRBD1 (6 bases). CDR3 size: 17 residues. V was clipped by 2 bases and J by 0 bases, with 11 bases between them. Germline loops: CDR1 MNHEY, CDR2 SVGAGI.

This clonotype has only a few counts. The chain uses TRBV20-1 and TRBJ1-5, with 7 bases lining up with TRBD1. Germline lookup yields CDR1 DFQATT and CDR2 SNEGSKA (reference sequence). The CDR3 covers 14 residues. Losses at the gene ends were 3 bases for V and 9 bases for J; bases not matched to a gene: 11. In nucleotides, the CDR3 is TGCAGTGCTAGCCGCACGACAGGGAGTGGGCCCCAGCATTTT. This gives the protein CSASRTTGSGPQHF.

This clonotype was detected many times. V gene TRBV7-9 combines with J gene TRBJ2-1; 7 positions agree with TRBD2. The V gene's germline CDR1 is SEHNR and CDR2 FQNEAQ (reference sequence). V lost 7 bases to trimming and J lost 10 bases; unmatched junction nucleotides: 10. This CDR3 comprises 13 residues. CDR3 in amino acids: CASIRSGAEEQFF. CDR3 sequence (DNA): TGTGCCAGCATCCGCAGCGGGGCTGAGGAGCAGTTCTTC.